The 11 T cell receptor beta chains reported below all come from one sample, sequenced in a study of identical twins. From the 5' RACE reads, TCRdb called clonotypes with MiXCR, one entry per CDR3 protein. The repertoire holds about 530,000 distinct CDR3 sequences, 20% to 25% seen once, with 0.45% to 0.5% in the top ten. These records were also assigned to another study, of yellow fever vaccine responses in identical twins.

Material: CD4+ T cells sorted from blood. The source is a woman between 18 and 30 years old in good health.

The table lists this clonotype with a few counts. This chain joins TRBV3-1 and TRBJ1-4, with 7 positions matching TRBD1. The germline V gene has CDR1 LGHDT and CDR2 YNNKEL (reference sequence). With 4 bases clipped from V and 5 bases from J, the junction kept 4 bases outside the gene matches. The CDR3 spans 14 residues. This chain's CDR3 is CASSPVRGNEKLFF. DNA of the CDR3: TGTGCCAGCAGCCCGGTCAGGGGGAATGAAAAACTGTTTTTT.

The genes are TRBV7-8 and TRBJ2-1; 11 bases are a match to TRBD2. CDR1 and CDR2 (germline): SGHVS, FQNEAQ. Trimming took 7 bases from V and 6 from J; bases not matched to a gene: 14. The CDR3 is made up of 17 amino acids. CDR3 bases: TGTGCCAGCAATCAGGAACTAGCGGGAGTTTTTCCCAATGAGCAGTTCTTC. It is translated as CASNQELAGVFPNEQFF.

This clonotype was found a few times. For the CDR3, the DNA is TGTGCCAGCAGTCCAGGGGACCTTAGCACAGATACGCAGTATTTT. Translating gives CASSPGDLSTDTQYF. The chain combines TRBV6-4 with TRBJ2-3, with D tentatively TRBD1 (6 bases). The CDR3 covers 15 residues. The V end lost 5 bases, the J end lost 0 bases, and 12 bases lay between the germline ends. Germline values: CDR1 MRHNA, CDR2 SNTAGT.

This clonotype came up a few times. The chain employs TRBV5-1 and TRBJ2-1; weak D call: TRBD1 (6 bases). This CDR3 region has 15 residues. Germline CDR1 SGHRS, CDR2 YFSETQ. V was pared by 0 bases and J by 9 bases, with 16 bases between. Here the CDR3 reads CASSLEVGAFGEQFF. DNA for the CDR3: TGCGCCAGCAGCTTGGAGGTGGGGGCGTTTGGTGAGCAGTTCTTC.

The CDR3 nucleotides read TGTACCTGCTGTTTAGCCTGGGCGTCTAGCGGGAGAGCAGATACGCAGTATTTT. Its protein product is CTCCLAWASSGRADTQYF. The rearrangement uses TRBV2 and TRBJ2-3; 10 nucleotides agree with TRBD2. This CDR3 is built from 18 residues. Germline V gives CDR1 SNHLY, CDR2 FYNNEI.

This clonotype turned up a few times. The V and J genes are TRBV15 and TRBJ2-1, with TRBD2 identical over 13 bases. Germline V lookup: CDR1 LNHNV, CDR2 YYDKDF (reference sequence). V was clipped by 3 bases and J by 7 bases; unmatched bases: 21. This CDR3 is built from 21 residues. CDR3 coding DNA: TGTGCCACCAGCAGTCTTGTATCCGGGACAGCCGGGACTAGCGGGACTAATGAGCAGTTCTTC. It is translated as CATSSLVSGTAGTSGTNEQFF. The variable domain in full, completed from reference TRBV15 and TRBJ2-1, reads DAMVIQNPRYQVTQFGKPVTLSCSQTLNHNVMYWYQQKSSQAPKLLFHYYDKDFNNEADTPDNFQSRRPNTSFCFLDIRSPGLGDTAMYLCATSSLVSGTAGTSGTNEQFFGPGTRLTVL.

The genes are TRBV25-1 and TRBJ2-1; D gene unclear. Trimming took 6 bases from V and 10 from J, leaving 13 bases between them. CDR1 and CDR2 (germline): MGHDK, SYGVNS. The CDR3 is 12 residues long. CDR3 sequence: CASRSNSIEQFF. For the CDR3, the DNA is TGTGCCAGCAGATCTAATAGTATCGAGCAGTTCTTC.

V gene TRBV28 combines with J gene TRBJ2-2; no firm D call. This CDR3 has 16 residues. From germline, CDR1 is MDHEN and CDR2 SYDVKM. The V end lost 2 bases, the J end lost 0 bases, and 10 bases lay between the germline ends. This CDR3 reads CASSLVGDPNTGELFF. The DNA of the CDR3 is TGTGCCAGCAGTTTAGTCGGCGACCCGAACACCGGGGAGCTGTTTTTT. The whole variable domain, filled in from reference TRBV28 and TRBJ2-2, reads DVKVTQSSRYLVKRTGEKVFLECVQDMDHENMFWYRQDPGLGLRLIYFSYDVKMKEKGDIPEGYSVSREKKERFSLILESASTNQTSMYLCASSLVGDPNTGELFFGEGSRLTVL.

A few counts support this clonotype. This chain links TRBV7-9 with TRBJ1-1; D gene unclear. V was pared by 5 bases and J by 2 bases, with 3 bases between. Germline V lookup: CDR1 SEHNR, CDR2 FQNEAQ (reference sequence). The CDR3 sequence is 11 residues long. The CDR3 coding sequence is TGTGCCAGCAGCGCAAACACTGAAGCTTTCTTT. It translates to CASSANTEAFF.

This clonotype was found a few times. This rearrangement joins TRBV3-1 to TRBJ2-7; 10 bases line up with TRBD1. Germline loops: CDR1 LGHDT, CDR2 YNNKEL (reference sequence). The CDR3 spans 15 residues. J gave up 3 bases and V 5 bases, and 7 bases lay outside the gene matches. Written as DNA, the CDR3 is TGTGCCAGCAGCTACCGACAGGGGGCTTTCTACGAGCAGTACGTC. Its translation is CASSYRQGAFYEQYV.

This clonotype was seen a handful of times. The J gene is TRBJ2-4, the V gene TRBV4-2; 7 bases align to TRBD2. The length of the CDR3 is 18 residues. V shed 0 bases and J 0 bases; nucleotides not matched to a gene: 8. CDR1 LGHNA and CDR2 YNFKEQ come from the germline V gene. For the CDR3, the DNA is TGTGCCAGCAGCCAAGAGACGGGGGGAACCATAGCCAAAAACATTCAGTACTTC. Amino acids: CASSQETGGTIAKNIQYF.